This entry concerns a single T cell receptor beta chain. Its antigen is unknown. This sample was taken from a study of T cell repertoires in aging, cancer and after chemotherapy. Study summary: Donors were grouped into six age bands spanning 30 or younger through 70 or older. About 8.8 million TCR reads made up the full dataset. Study-wide results and limits: Median generation probability rose over the chemotherapy interval in each cancer cohort, suggesting rebound thymic output. Untreated cancer patients had significantly lower blood TCR diversity than age-matched healthy donors.

Peripheral blood genomic DNA, not sorted cells or RNA, was the template. Multiplex touch-down PCR with TRB-A/B primers amplified rearranged V-D-J TRB sequences. Using its own MiXCR run on the multiplex PCR reads, TCRdb lists one record per CDR3 protein. The sample includes thousands of distinct CDR3 sequences, less than 35% of them seen just once. The CDR3 consists of 13 residues. Germline V gene sequence: CDR1 MNHEY, CDR2 SMNVEV (reference sequence). Trimming cost V 3 bases and J 8 bases; bases outside gene matches: 6. The material sequenced was blood. V gene TRBV27 combines with J gene TRBJ1-2; 7 positions match TRBD1. The clonotype originates from a human donor with a blood cancer. The CDR3 spells CASSLENRGGYTF. CDR3 DNA sequence: TGTGCCAGCAGTTTGGAGAACAGGGGCGGCTACACCTTC.